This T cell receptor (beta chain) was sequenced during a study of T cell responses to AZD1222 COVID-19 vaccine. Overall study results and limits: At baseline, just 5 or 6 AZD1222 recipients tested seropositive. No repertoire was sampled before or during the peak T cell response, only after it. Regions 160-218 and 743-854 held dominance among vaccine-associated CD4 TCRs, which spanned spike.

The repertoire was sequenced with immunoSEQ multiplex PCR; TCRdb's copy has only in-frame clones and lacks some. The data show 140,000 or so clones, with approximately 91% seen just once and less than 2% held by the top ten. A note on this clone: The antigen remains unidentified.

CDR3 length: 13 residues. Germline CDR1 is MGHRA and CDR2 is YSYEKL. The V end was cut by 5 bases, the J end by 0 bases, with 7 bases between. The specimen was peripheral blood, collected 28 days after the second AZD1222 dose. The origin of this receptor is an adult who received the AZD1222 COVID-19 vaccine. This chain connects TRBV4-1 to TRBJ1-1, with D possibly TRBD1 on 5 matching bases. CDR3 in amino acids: CASSRGMNTEAFF. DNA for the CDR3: TGCGCCAGCAGCAGGGGAATGAACACTGAAGCTTTCTTT.